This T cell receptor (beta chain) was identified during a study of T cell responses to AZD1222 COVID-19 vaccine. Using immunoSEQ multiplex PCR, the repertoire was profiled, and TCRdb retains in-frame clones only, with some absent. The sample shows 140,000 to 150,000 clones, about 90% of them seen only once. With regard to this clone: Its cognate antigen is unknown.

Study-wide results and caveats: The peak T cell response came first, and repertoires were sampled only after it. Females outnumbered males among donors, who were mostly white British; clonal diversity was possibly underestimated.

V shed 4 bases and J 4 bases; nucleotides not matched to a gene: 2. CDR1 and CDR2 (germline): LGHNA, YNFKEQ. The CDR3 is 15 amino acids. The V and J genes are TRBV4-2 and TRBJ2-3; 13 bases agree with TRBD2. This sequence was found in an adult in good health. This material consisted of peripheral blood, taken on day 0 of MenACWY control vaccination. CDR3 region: CASSPGLAGSDTQYF. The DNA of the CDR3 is TGTGCCAGCAGCCCGGGACTAGCGGGGTCAGATACGCAGTATTTT.